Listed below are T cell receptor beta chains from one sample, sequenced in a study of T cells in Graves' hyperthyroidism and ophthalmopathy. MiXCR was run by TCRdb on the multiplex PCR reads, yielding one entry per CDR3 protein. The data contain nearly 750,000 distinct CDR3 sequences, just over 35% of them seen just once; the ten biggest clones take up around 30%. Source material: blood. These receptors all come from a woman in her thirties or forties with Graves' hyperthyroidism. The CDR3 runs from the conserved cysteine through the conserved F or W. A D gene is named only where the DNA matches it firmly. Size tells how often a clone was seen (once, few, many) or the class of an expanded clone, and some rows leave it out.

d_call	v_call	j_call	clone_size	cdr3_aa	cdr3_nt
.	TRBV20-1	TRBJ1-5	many	CSARDTNQPQHF	TGCAGTGCGCGGGACACTAATCAGCCCCAGCATTTT
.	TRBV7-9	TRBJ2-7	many	CASSSFHEQYF	TGTGCCAGCAGCAGCTTCCACGAGCAGTACTTC
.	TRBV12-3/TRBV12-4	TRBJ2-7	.	CASSQGFSSYEQYF	TGTGCCAGCAGTCAAGGGTTTAGCTCCTACGAGCAGTACTTC
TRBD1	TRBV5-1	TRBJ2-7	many	CASSLGQGEQYF	TGTGCCAGCAGCTTAGGACAGGGCGAGCAGTACTTC
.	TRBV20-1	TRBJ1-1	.	CSALSVLGGTETFF	TGCAGTGCACTATCGGTTCTGGGGGGGACTGAAACTTTCTTT
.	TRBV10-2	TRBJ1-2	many	CASSERGRGYGYTF	TGCGCCAGCAGTGAGAGAGGCAGGGGCTATGGCTACACCTTC
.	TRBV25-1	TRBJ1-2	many	CASSDVRTQLYGYTF	TGTGCCAGCAGTGATGTCAGGACCCAGCTCTATGGCTACACCTTC
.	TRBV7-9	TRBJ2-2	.	CASSPHHTGELFF	TGTGCCAGCAGCCCCCATCATACCGGGGAGCTGTTTTTT
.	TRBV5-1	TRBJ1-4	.	CASSLAFPGPNEKLFF	TGCGCCAGCAGCTTGGCCTTTCCGGGCCCTAATGAAAAACTGTTTTTT
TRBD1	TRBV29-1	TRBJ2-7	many	CSVQGQGAYEQYF	TGCAGCGTTCAGGGACAGGGGGCCTACGAGCAGTACTTC
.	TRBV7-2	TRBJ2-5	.	CASSLAGVVETQYF	TGTGCCAGCAGCTTAGCGGGAGTAGTGGAGACCCAGTACTTC
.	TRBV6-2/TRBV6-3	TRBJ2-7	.	CASSYRASTTDEQYF	TGTGCCAGCAGTTATAGAGCGTCCACAACGGACGAGCAGTACTTC
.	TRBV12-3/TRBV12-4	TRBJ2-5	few	CASSLRDYQETQYF	TGTGCCAGCAGCCTCCGGGACTACCAAGAGACCCAGTACTTC
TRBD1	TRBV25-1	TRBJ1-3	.	CASSRIGEGQVAGNTIYF	TGTGCCAGCAGCCGTATAGGAGAGGGACAGGTTGCTGGAAACACCATATATTTT
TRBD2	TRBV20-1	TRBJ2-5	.	CSAERAGKETQYF	TGCAGTGCGGAAAGAGCGGGGAAAGAGACCCAGTACTTC
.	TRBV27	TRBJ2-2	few	CASSFGATGELFF	TGTGCCAGCAGTTTCGGTGCCACCGGGGAGCTGTTTTTT
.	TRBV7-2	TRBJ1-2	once	CASSLDRCGYTF	TGTGCCAGCAGCTTAGATCGGTGTGGCTACACCTTC
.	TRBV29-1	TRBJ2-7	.	CSVELISSYEQYF	TGCAGCGTTGAACTGATAAGCTCCTACGAGCAGTACTTC
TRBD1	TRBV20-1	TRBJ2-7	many	CSARPGQGADEQYF	TGCAGTGCTAGACCCGGACAGGGGGCTGACGAGCAGTACTTC
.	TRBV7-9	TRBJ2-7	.	CASSLRTHPYEQYF	TGCGCCAGCAGCTTGCGGACCCACCCCTACGAGCAGTACTTC
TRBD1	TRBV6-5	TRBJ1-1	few	CASSWPGQGFPEAFF	TGTGCCAGCAGTTGGCCGGGACAGGGATTCCCTGAAGCTTTCTTT
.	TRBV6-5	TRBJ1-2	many	CASHRKLDSDGYTF	TGTGCCAGCCATCGTAAGCTGGATTCGGATGGCTACACCTTC
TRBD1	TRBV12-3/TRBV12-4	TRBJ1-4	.	CASSPWDRVATNEELFF	TGTGCCAGCAGCCCGTGGGACAGAGTCGCAACTAATGAAGAACTGTTTTTT
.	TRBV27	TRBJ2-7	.	CASSLTTAYSYEQYF	TGTGCCAGCAGTTTAACTACGGCATACTCCTACGAGCAGTACTTC
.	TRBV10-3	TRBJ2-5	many	CAISEVGETQYF	TGTGCCATCAGTGAGGTGGGGGAGACCCAGTACTTC
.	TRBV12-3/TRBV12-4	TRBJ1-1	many	CASSLAGDTEAFF	TGTGCCAGCAGCTTGGCGGGGGACACTGAAGCTTTCTTT